These T cell receptor beta chains were read from a single sample in a study of T cell responses to AZD1222 COVID-19 vaccine. This table comes from immunoSEQ multiplex PCR, and its TCRdb copy is limited to in-frame clones, with some not included. The profile shows 210,000 or so clones, about 94% of them singletons. Specimen: peripheral blood, collected 28 days after the second dose of the MenACWY control vaccine. These receptor sequences come from an adult who received the MenACWY meningococcal vaccine as a control. Each CDR3 is given with its conserved first and last residue. The D gene is left open where the match is weak. Rows may omit the clone size; those that give it use once, few, many or a size class.

length: 12
size: .
D: .
J: TRBJ1-4
V: TRBV6-6
CDR3: CASSKREEKLFF
DNA: TGTGCCAGCAGCAAAAGAGAGGAAAAACTGTTTTTT

length: 13
size: once
D: .
J: TRBJ1-6
V: TRBV27
CDR3: CASRTSGASPLHF
DNA: TGTGCCAGCAGAACTTCGGGGGCTTCACCCCTCCACTTT

length: 15
size: .
D: TRBD1
J: TRBJ1-5
V: TRBV6-2/TRBV6-3
CDR3: CASSYWGQTNQPQHF
DNA: TGTGCCAGCAGTTACTGGGGACAGACGAATCAGCCCCAGCATTTT

length: 13
size: .
D: TRBD1
J: TRBJ1-2
V: TRBV25-1
CDR3: CASSGTGHYGYTF
DNA: TGTGCCAGCAGCGGGACAGGGCACTATGGCTACACCTTC

length: 14
size: .
D: TRBD2
J: TRBJ2-7
V: TRBV19
CDR3: CASSIRGGPYEQYF
DNA: TGTGCCAGTAGTATCCGGGGAGGGCCCTACGAGCAGTACTTC

length: 14
size: .
D: .
J: TRBJ2-7
V: TRBV25-1
CDR3: CASSERTTHYEQYF
DNA: TGTGCCAGCAGTGAAAGGACTACCCACTACGAGCAGTACTTC

length: 14
size: .
D: .
J: TRBJ1-1
V: TRBV6-5
CDR3: CASSYGGLSTEAFF
DNA: TGTGCCAGCAGTTATGGAGGGTTGAGTACTGAAGCTTTCTTT

length: 12
size: .
D: .
J: TRBJ2-2
V: TRBV7-9
CDR3: CASGVGTGELFF
DNA: TGTGCCAGCGGGGTTGGCACCGGGGAGCTGTTTTTT

length: 17
size: .
D: TRBD2
J: TRBJ2-1
V: TRBV7-2
CDR3: CASSLVRSGGSYNEQFF
DNA: TGTGCCAGCAGCTTAGTACGTAGCGGGGGCTCCTACAATGAGCAGTTCTTC

length: 18
size: .
D: .
J: TRBJ2-5
V: TRBV7-2
CDR3: CASSSPRPSATHQETQYF
DNA: TGTGCCAGCAGCTCCCCCCGCCCTAGCGCGACCCATCAAGAGACCCAGTACTTC

length: 16
size: .
D: .
J: TRBJ2-1
V: TRBV21-1
CDR3: CASSRGLAGEDNEQFF
DNA: TGTGCCAGCAGCCGGGGACTAGCGGGAGAGGACAATGAGCAGTTCTTC

length: 12
size: .
D: .
J: TRBJ1-6
V: TRBV30
CDR3: CAWRDSNSPLHF
DNA: TGTGCCTGGAGGGACAGCAATTCACCCCTCCACTTT

length: 13
size: .
D: TRBD1
J: TRBJ2-7
V: TRBV29-1
CDR3: CSVEGQGTGEQYF
DNA: TGCAGCGTTGAGGGACAGGGAACAGGAGAGCAGTACTTC

length: 19
size: .
D: TRBD1
J: TRBJ2-6
V: TRBV28
CDR3: CASSLPSSGQNSGANVLTF
DNA: TGTGCCAGCAGTCTCCCCTCCTCGGGACAGAACTCTGGGGCCAACGTCCTGACTTTC

length: 20
size: once
D: TRBD1
J: TRBJ2-2
V: TRBV9
CDR3: CASSVARQGATNPNTGELFF
DNA: TGTGCCAGCAGCGTAGCTCGCCAGGGGGCGACTAATCCGAACACCGGGGAGCTGTTTTTT

length: 15
size: .
D: .
J: TRBJ1-5
V: TRBV19
CDR3: CASQTSRVSNQPQHF
DNA: TGTGCCAGTCAAACTTCTCGGGTTAGCAATCAGCCCCAGCATTTT

length: 14
size: .
D: TRBD1
J: TRBJ2-3
V: TRBV7-7
CDR3: CASSVGQGSGTQYF
DNA: TGTGCCAGCAGCGTCGGACAGGGGAGTGGGACGCAGTATTTT

length: 15
size: .
D: TRBD1
J: TRBJ1-2
V: TRBV30
CDR3: CAWSPTDRGRDGYTF
DNA: TGTGCCTGGAGTCCTACGGACAGGGGGCGGGATGGCTACACCTTC

length: 13
size: .
D: .
J: TRBJ2-5
V: TRBV29-1
CDR3: CSVRIQRQETQYF
DNA: TGCAGCGTGAGGATCCAGCGACAAGAGACCCAGTACTTC

length: 15
size: .
D: .
J: TRBJ1-5
V: TRBV5-1
CDR3: CASSLEGGTGQPQHF
DNA: TGCGCCAGCAGCTTGGAGGGGGGAACAGGTCAGCCCCAGCATTTT

length: 13
size: .
D: .
J: TRBJ1-4
V: TRBV28
CDR3: CASRPGQNEKLFF
DNA: TGTGCCAGCAGACCAGGACAAAATGAAAAACTGTTTTTT

length: 13
size: .
D: .
J: TRBJ2-7
V: TRBV28
CDR3: CASSLTGSYEQYF
DNA: TGTGCCAGCAGTCTGACAGGTTCCTACGAGCAGTACTTC

length: 14
size: .
D: .
J: TRBJ1-5
V: TRBV28
CDR3: CASRDTGRNQPQHF
DNA: TGTGCCAGCAGAGATACAGGACGCAATCAGCCCCAGCATTTT

length: 15
size: .
D: TRBD2
J: TRBJ2-2
V: TRBV6-5
CDR3: CASSYSTSGTGELFF
DNA: TGTGCCAGCAGTTACTCTACTAGCGGGACCGGGGAGCTGTTTTTT

length: 18
size: .
D: TRBD1
J: TRBJ2-2
V: TRBV5-4
CDR3: CASSRGQGRTLNTGELFF
DNA: TGTGCCAGCAGCAGGGGACAGGGACGAACCTTGAATACCGGGGAGCTGTTTTTT

length: 15
size: .
D: TRBD1
J: TRBJ1-6
V: TRBV2
CDR3: CASASRTGEVSPLHF
DNA: TGTGCCAGCGCCTCCCGGACAGGGGAAGTTTCACCCCTCCACTTT

length: 20
size: .
D: .
J: TRBJ1-5
V: TRBV19
CDR3: CASSGPTTGSQLGLAQPQHF
DNA: TGTGCCAGTAGTGGACCGACGACAGGCTCCCAGCTCGGGCTGGCTCAGCCCCAGCATTTT

length: 12
size: .
D: .
J: TRBJ1-4
V: TRBV29-1
CDR3: CSVRRDNEKLFF
DNA: TGCAGCGTCCGCCGGGACAATGAAAAACTGTTTTTT

length: 12
size: .
D: TRBD1
J: TRBJ2-7
V: TRBV11-1
CDR3: CASSTTGHEQYF
DNA: TGTGCCAGCAGCACGACAGGGCACGAGCAGTACTTC

length: 15
size: .
D: TRBD1
J: TRBJ1-2
V: TRBV7-9
CDR3: CASSLPGQGTYGYTF
DNA: TGTGCCAGCAGCTTACCAGGACAGGGGACCTATGGCTACACCTTC

length: 14
size: .
D: TRBD2
J: TRBJ2-7
V: TRBV7-2
CDR3: CASSPRGEAYEQYF
DNA: TGTGCCAGCAGCCCCCGGGGGGAAGCCTACGAGCAGTACTTC

length: 18
size: .
D: TRBD1
J: TRBJ2-7
V: TRBV27
CDR3: CASSHIIWDRGLVHEQYF
DNA: TGTGCCAGCAGTCATATCATTTGGGACAGGGGGCTTGTCCACGAGCAGTACTTC

length: 15
size: .
D: .
J: TRBJ2-7
V: TRBV5-4
CDR3: CASSSRTRSRDEQYF
DNA: TGTGCCAGCAGCTCCAGGACGAGGAGCAGGGACGAGCAGTACTTC

length: 12
size: .
D: TRBD1
J: TRBJ1-2
V: TRBV6-2/TRBV6-3
CDR3: CASSVEGAGYTF
DNA: TGTGCCAGCAGTGTCGAGGGGGCTGGCTACACCTTC

length: 13
size: few
D: .
J: TRBJ1-6
V: TRBV7-2
CDR3: CASSSPGDMRLHF
DNA: TGTGCCAGCAGCTCCCCTGGGGACATGAGGCTCCACTTT

length: 14
size: .
D: .
J: TRBJ2-7
V: TRBV4-3
CDR3: CASSQDLRGWEQYF
DNA: TGCGCCAGCAGCCAAGATCTCAGGGGCTGGGAGCAGTACTTC

length: 17
size: .
D: TRBD2
J: TRBJ2-7
V: TRBV3-1/TRBV3-2
CDR3: CASSPPTHGAGRDEQYF
DNA: TGTGCCAGCAGCCCTCCGACTCACGGGGCCGGGAGGGACGAGCAGTACTTC

length: 15
size: .
D: TRBD1
J: TRBJ1-5
V: TRBV2
CDR3: CASSEGTGGNQPQHF
DNA: TGTGCCAGCAGTGAAGGGACAGGGGGCAATCAGCCCCAGCATTTT

length: 13
size: once
D: .
J: TRBJ1-5
V: TRBV6-2/TRBV6-3
CDR3: CASSSYSNQPQHF
DNA: TGTGCCAGCAGCTCCTATAGCAATCAGCCCCAGCATTTT

length: 14
size: .
D: .
J: TRBJ2-7
V: TRBV5-6
CDR3: CASSFGQSSYEQYF
DNA: TGTGCCAGCAGCTTTGGACAGAGCTCCTACGAGCAGTACTTC

length: 15
size: .
D: .
J: TRBJ1-1
V: TRBV7-2
CDR3: CASTPESGVNTEAFF
DNA: TGTGCCAGCACCCCGGAATCCGGCGTGAACACTGAAGCTTTCTTT

length: 16
size: .
D: .
J: TRBJ1-3
V: TRBV19
CDR3: CASKYRSGSSGNTIYF
DNA: TGTGCCAGTAAATACAGGAGTGGGTCCTCTGGAAACACCATATATTTT

length: 14
size: .
D: .
J: TRBJ1-1
V: TRBV7-2
CDR3: CASSPSAVNTEAFF
DNA: TGTGCCAGCAGCCCCTCGGCGGTGAACACTGAAGCTTTCTTT

length: 17
size: .
D: .
J: TRBJ2-3
V: TRBV28
CDR3: CASSLRVEGGLTDTQYF
DNA: TGTGCCAGCAGTTTAAGGGTGGAGGGCGGCCTCACAGATACGCAGTATTTT

length: 14
size: .
D: .
J: TRBJ2-6
V: TRBV28
CDR3: CASRRSSGANVLTF
DNA: TGTGCCAGCAGAAGGTCCTCTGGGGCCAACGTCCTGACTTTC

length: 15
size: .
D: TRBD1
J: TRBJ1-3
V: TRBV28
CDR3: CASSDREDSGNTIYF
DNA: TGTGCCAGCTCTGACAGGGAAGATTCGGGAAACACCATATATTTT

length: 16
size: .
D: .
J: TRBJ1-5
V: TRBV7-9
CDR3: CASSLDLQGGNQPQHF
DNA: TGTGCCAGCAGCTTAGATCTTCAAGGGGGGAACCAGCCCCAGCATTTT

length: 16
size: .
D: TRBD1
J: TRBJ2-6
V: TRBV5-1
CDR3: CASSKGDSSGANVLTF
DNA: TGCGCCAGCAGCAAGGGGGACAGCTCTGGGGCCAACGTCCTGACTTTC

length: 15
size: .
D: .
J: TRBJ2-7
V: TRBV10-3
CDR3: CAISGVLEEGYEQYF
DNA: TGTGCCATCAGTGGGGTACTAGAAGAGGGCTACGAGCAGTACTTC

length: 15
size: .
D: TRBD2
J: TRBJ2-1
V: TRBV19
CDR3: CASRKGTSGNNEQFF
DNA: TGTGCCAGTAGGAAAGGGACTAGCGGAAACAATGAGCAGTTCTTC

length: 15
size: .
D: TRBD1
J: TRBJ2-3
V: TRBV18
CDR3: CASSPRTGSRDTQYF
DNA: TGTGCCAGCTCACCACGGACAGGGTCTCGAGATACGCAGTATTTT

length: 12
size: .
D: .
J: TRBJ1-3
V: TRBV6-1
CDR3: CASSEVANTIYF
DNA: TGTGCCAGCAGTGAAGTGGCTAACACCATATATTTT

length: 16
size: .
D: .
J: TRBJ1-4
V: TRBV5-8
CDR3: CASSLGRKTTNEKLFF
DNA: TGTGCCAGCAGCCTTGGGCGTAAAACAACTAATGAAAAACTGTTTTTT

length: 15
size: once
D: TRBD1
J: TRBJ2-3
V: TRBV10-1
CDR3: CASGVQGAITDTQYF
DNA: TGCGCCAGCGGAGTACAGGGGGCCATCACAGATACGCAGTATTTT

length: 14
size: .
D: TRBD1
J: TRBJ1-5
V: TRBV6-5
CDR3: CASSSQGAHQPQHF
DNA: TGTGCCAGCAGTTCGCAGGGGGCCCATCAGCCCCAGCATTTT

length: 15
size: once
D: .
J: TRBJ2-7
V: TRBV28
CDR3: CASSPSSGALREQYF
DNA: TGTGCCAGCAGTCCCAGCTCAGGGGCTCTAAGGGAGCAGTACTTC

length: 14
size: .
D: TRBD1
J: TRBJ1-2
V: TRBV6-5
CDR3: CASTGTGNFYGYTF
DNA: TGTGCCAGCACCGGGACAGGGAACTTCTATGGCTACACCTTC